The 20 T cell receptor beta chains given below trace back to one sample, sequenced in a study of T cell repertoires in cytomegalovirus infection. Via MiXCR, TCRdb re-called the reads, giving one row per CDR3 protein. The data show around 300,000 distinct CDR3 sequences, with 25% seen just once and around 14% held by the top ten. Material: PBMCs. These receptors came from a human donor in good health (CMV status not recorded). Some clones in this sample may be carry-over from other donors' samples.

This clonotype occurred a few times. The chain recombines TRBV6-6 with TRBJ1-5; D gene unclear. Germline V gene lookup returns CDR1 MNHNY and CDR2 SVGAGI (reference sequence). CDR3 length: 15 amino acids. V shed 0 bases and J shed 0 bases, with 6 bases lying between them. DNA of the CDR3: TGTGCCAGCAGTTACTCGTTAAATAGCAATCAGCCCCAGCATTTT. Its protein product is CASSYSLNSNQPQHF.

This clonotype was counted many times. The junction departs from germline at one end; a sequencing error may be responsible. J is TRBJ2-1 and V is TRBV11-1; D may be TRBD2 (6 bases). Germline CDR1 reads SGHAT; CDR2 reads FQDESV (reference sequence). There are 14 residues in the CDR3. CDR3 amino acids: CASSLAYSYNEQFF. CDR3 coding DNA: TGTGCCAGCAGCCTAGCGTATTCTTACAATGAGCAGTTCTTC.

This clonotype showed up many times. This chain uses TRBV7-2 with TRBJ1-1; no reliable D call. The CDR3 contains 17 residues. Germline V gene sequence: CDR1 SGHTA, CDR2 FQGNSA. With 1 base removed from V and 5 bases from J, the gap between germline ends came to 20 bases. This CDR3 reads CASSLVKGTGRFTEAFF. For the CDR3, the DNA is TGTGCCAGCAGCTTAGTTAAGGGCACCGGTAGATTTACTGAAGCTTTCTTT. Using reference TRBV7-2 and TRBJ1-1 for the parts outside the CDR3, the full variable domain is GAGVSQSPSNKVTEKGKDVELRCDPISGHTALYWYRQSLGQGLEFLIYFQGNSAPDKSGLPSDRFSAERTGGSVSTLTIQRTQQEDSAVYLCASSLVKGTGRFTEAFFGQGTRLTVV.

This clonotype was picked up a small number of times. The chain uses TRBV5-1 and TRBJ1-3; 8 nucleotides match TRBD1. This CDR3 spans 17 amino acids. V trimming: 4 bases; J trimming: 1 base; junction bases outside the gene matches: 10. The V gene's germline CDR1 is SGHRS and CDR2 YFSETQ. This CDR3 is CASSPGRQGRSGNTIYF. Written as DNA, the CDR3 is TGCGCCAGCAGCCCCGGGAGACAGGGGCGATCTGGAAACACCATATATTTT.

The chain links TRBV29-1 to TRBJ2-2; 9 nucleotides line up with TRBD2. V lost 4 bases, J lost 7 bases, and 4 bases stayed unmatched. The CDR3 is 13 residues long. Germline V lookup: CDR1 SQVTM, CDR2 ANQGSEA. In nucleotides, the CDR3 is TGCAGCGTTGTAGCGGGAGCGGGCGGGGAGCTGTTTTTT. It codes for CSVVAGAGGELFF.

The chain uses TRBV7-3 and TRBJ2-3; D ambiguous. Germline CDR1 SGHTA, CDR2 FQGTGA. The CDR3 is 15 residues long. The V end was cut by 0 bases, the J end by 0 bases, with 7 bases between. CDR3 sequence reads: CASSLTFQSTDTQYF. The DNA of the CDR3 is TGTGCCAGCAGCTTAACATTCCAGAGCACAGATACGCAGTATTTT.

The chain has TRBV19 and TRBJ2-1; 8 bases agree with TRBD2. CDR1 LNHDA and CDR2 SQIVND come from the germline V gene (reference sequence). This CDR3 is built from 15 residues. J lost 6 bases, V lost 6 bases, and 10 bases had no gene match. DNA for the CDR3: TGTGCCAGTAGCCTCCGGGGGGGCCGTTCCAATGAGCAGTTCTTC. The encoded protein is CASSLRGGRSNEQFF.

This rearrangement joins TRBV28 to TRBJ2-7, with 10 bases aligning to TRBD2. From germline, CDR1 is MDHEN and CDR2 SYDVKM. J gave up 2 bases and V 2 bases, and 9 bases lay outside the gene matches. CDR3 length: 17 amino acids. The CDR3 DNA reads as TGTGCCAGCAGTTTAGCTCTAGCGGGAGTGGGGGCCTACGAGCAGTACTTC. This encodes CASSLALAGVGAYEQYF.

The chain uses TRBV5-4 and TRBJ2-2; 8 bases match TRBD2. The junction had 2 bases not matched to a gene; V was cut back by 0 bases and J by 1 base. The germline gives CDR1 SGHNT, CDR2 YYREEE (reference sequence). This CDR3 is built from 16 residues. The CDR3 DNA reads TGTGCCAGCAGCTTGGGACTAGCGATGAACACCGGGGAGCTGTTTTTT. It yields the protein CASSLGLAMNTGELFF.

This clonotype was observed at least ten times. The J gene is TRBJ1-3, the V gene TRBV7-2; TRBD1 aligns across 9 bases. There are 16 residues in the CDR3. The germline V gene encodes CDR1 SGHTA and CDR2 FQGNSA. Trimming took 5 bases from V and 3 from J; bases not matched to a gene: 8. CDR3 DNA sequence: TGTGCCAGCAGCCCCCGGGGACAGGGTAATGGAAACACCATATATTTT. It translates to CASSPRGQGNGNTIYF.

This clonotype was counted at least ten times. This chain joins TRBV7-9 and TRBJ2-1; tentative D call: TRBD2 (5 bases). This CDR3 contains 16 residues. V shed 2 bases and J shed 2 bases, with 13 bases lying between them. The germline V gene has CDR1 SEHNR and CDR2 FQNEAQ (reference sequence). The CDR3 DNA follows: TGTGCCAGCAGCTTAATCGGGGTAAGCACCTACAATGAGCAGTTCTTC. The encoded protein is CASSLIGVSTYNEQFF.

This clonotype was counted at least ten times. The chain has TRBV7-2 and TRBJ2-7; TRBD2 matches 10 bases. V lost 7 bases and J lost 6; bases outside the gene matches: 3. The CDR3 consists of 12 residues. CDR1 is SGHTA and CDR2 is FQGNSA in the germline V gene. This CDR3 reads CASTSGSAEQYF. DNA for the CDR3: TGTGCCAGCACTAGCGGGAGTGCCGAGCAGTACTTC.

This clonotype appeared a few times. The genes are TRBV24-1 and TRBJ2-5, with 10 bases lining up with TRBD2. Germline V gene data show CDR1 as KGHDR and CDR2 as SFDVKD. The CDR3 is 19 amino acids. After removal of 1 base from V and 5 bases from J, the junction contained 15 bases not matched to a gene. This CDR3 is CATSDLGRWTSGSAETQYF. CDR3 nucleotide sequence: TGTGCCACCAGTGATTTAGGCCGATGGACTAGCGGATCTGCGGAGACCCAGTACTTC.

The chain recombines TRBV7-2 with TRBJ2-3; the match to TRBD2 covers 9 bases. The CDR3 sequence is 16 residues long. The V and J ends lost 0 bases and 5 bases, in that order; junction bases with no gene match: 6. Germline-derived CDR1 and CDR2 are SGHTA and FQGNSA. This CDR3 is CASSLASSGIQDTQYF. For the CDR3, the DNA is TGTGCCAGCAGCTTAGCGTCTAGCGGGATACAAGATACGCAGTATTTT.

The chain is built from TRBV2 and TRBJ1-6; TRBD1 aligns across 7 bases. The J segment lost 1 base and the V segment lost 6 bases, leaving 6 bases of the junction unmatched. This CDR3 is built from 16 residues. Germline assignment: CDR1 SNHLY and CDR2 FYNNEI. CDR3 loop: CASRQSGGSYNSPLHF. In DNA, the CDR3 is TGTGCCAGCAGGCAGTCAGGGGGATCCTATAATTCACCCCTCCACTTT.

This clonotype showed up just a few times. V gene TRBV5-6 combines with J gene TRBJ2-7, with 9 bases lining up with TRBD1. Germline V gene data show CDR1 as SGHDT and CDR2 as YYEEEE. The CDR3 covers 15 residues. Trimming cost V 0 bases and J 5 bases; bases outside gene matches: 6. The CDR3: CASSLAGTGNDEQYF. As DNA, the CDR3 is TGTGCCAGCAGCTTGGCCGGGACAGGGAACGACGAGCAGTACTTC.

This chain uses TRBV5-1 with TRBJ1-2; a weak D match, TRBD1 (5 bases). Trimming removed 0 bases at V and 8 bases at J, with 11 bases between. This CDR3 has 13 amino acids. Germline CDR1 and CDR2: SGHRS and YFSETQ. Written as DNA, the CDR3 is TGCGCCAGCAGCTTGGAAGGGGCGCCCGGCTACACCTTC. This codes for CASSLEGAPGYTF.

This rearrangement joins TRBV29-1 to TRBJ1-2; D gene unclear. V shed 6 bases and J shed 3 bases, with 14 bases lying between them. In germline, CDR1 is SQVTM, CDR2 ANQGSEA. This CDR3 is built from 13 residues. This chain's CDR3 is CSVRLDRDYGYTF. The DNA for the CDR3 is TGCAGCGTCAGACTAGATCGGGACTATGGCTACACCTTC.

V usage is TRBV2 and J usage is TRBJ1-1, with no clear D. Germline assignment: CDR1 SNHLY and CDR2 FYNNEI. The CDR3 runs 13 residues. V shed 4 bases and J shed 6 bases, with 12 bases lying between them. For the CDR3, the DNA is TGTGCCAGCAGTGCAGGACGGTCCGCTGAAGCTTTCTTT. It yields the protein CASSAGRSAEAFF.

The chain links TRBV6-2 or TRBV6-3 to TRBJ2-4; D gene uncertain. This CDR3 spans 12 amino acids. V lost 6 bases and J 7 bases, leaving 10 bases between the germline ends. The germline CDR1 and CDR2 sequences are MNHEY and SVGEGT. The CDR3 DNA sequence: TGTGCCAGCAGCCAACTTAGGAACATTCAGTACTTC. This codes for CASSQLRNIQYF.